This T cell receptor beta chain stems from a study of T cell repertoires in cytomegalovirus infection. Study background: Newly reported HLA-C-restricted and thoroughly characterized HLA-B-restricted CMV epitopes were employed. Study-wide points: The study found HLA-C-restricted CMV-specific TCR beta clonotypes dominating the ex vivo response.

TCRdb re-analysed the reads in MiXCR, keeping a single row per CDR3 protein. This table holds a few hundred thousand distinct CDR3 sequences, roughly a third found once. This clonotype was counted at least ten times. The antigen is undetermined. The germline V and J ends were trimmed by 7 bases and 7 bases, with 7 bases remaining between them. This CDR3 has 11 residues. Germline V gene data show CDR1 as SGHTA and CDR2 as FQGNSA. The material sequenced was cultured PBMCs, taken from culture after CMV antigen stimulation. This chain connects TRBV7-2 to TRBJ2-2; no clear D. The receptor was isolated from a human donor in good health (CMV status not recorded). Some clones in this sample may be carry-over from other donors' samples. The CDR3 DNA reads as TGTGCCAGCAAGACGGTCGGGGAGCTGTTTTTT. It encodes CASKTVGELFF.